A selection of T cell receptor beta chains follows, all from one sample in a study of response to subunit inactivated influenza vaccine. Using its own MiXCR run on the RT-PCR reads, TCRdb lists one record per CDR3 protein. The sample records some 800,000 distinct CDR3 sequences, approximately 21% being singletons. Here the sequenced sample was PBMCs from blood, taken less than 6 days after vaccination. These receptor sequences come from a man aged 50-59 years who received an inactivated influenza vaccine. The CDR3 runs from the conserved cysteine through the conserved F or W. A D gene is named only where the DNA matches it firmly. Clone size appears in some rows only: once, few, many, or a class for an expanded clone.

D: NA
size: NA
J: TRBJ2-1
V: TRBV6-5
DNA: TGTGCCAGCAGTTTGTCGGACGGATCCTACAATGAGCAGTTCTTC
CDR3: CASSLSDGSYNEQFF

D: NA
size: once
J: TRBJ1-2
V: TRBV14
DNA: TGTGCCAGCAGCCAGCCCCCTGGGGGCTACACCTTC
CDR3: CASSQPPGGYTF

D: NA
size: few
J: TRBJ2-6
V: TRBV29-1
DNA: TGCAGCGTTGATCGCACTGGGGCCAACGTCCTGACTTTC
CDR3: CSVDRTGANVLTF

D: NA
size: many
J: TRBJ2-7
V: TRBV7-9
DNA: TGTGCCAGCAGCTTCGTGCGGGGAAGTAATTCCTACGAGCAGTACTTC
CDR3: CASSFVRGSNSYEQYF

D: TRBD2
size: many
J: TRBJ2-1
V: TRBV29-1
DNA: TGCAGCGTCCGGCGGGGGAGCTCCTACAATGAGCAGTTCTTC
CDR3: CSVRRGSSYNEQFF

D: NA
size: NA
J: TRBJ2-7
V: TRBV5-1
DNA: TGCGCCAGCAGCTTAGACGACAGTCTCTCCTACGAGCAGTACTTC
CDR3: CASSLDDSLSYEQYF

D: NA
size: few
J: TRBJ2-5
V: TRBV12-3/TRBV12-4
DNA: TGTGCCAGCAGTTTTGAGGGAAAGATTGTAGAGGACCAGTACTTC
CDR3: CASSFEGKIVEDQYF

D: NA
size: few
J: TRBJ1-1
V: TRBV6-5
DNA: TGTGCCAGCAGTTACTCGGCTGGAGGGAACACTGAAGCTTTCTTT
CDR3: CASSYSAGGNTEAFF

D: TRBD2
size: NA
J: TRBJ2-1
V: TRBV5-6
DNA: TGTGCCAGCAGCTTGGACCCCAGGACTAGCGGGGGCCTAAATGAGCAGTTCTTC
CDR3: CASSLDPRTSGGLNEQFF

D: NA
size: few
J: TRBJ1-2
V: TRBV7-8
DNA: TGTGCCAGCAGCCCGGAGGCAGCGGGCTATGGCTACACCTTC
CDR3: CASSPEAAGYGYTF

D: NA
size: NA
J: TRBJ1-1
V: TRBV15
DNA: TGTGCCACCAGCAGAGATTTTAACACTGAAGCTTTCTTT
CDR3: CATSRDFNTEAFF

D: NA
size: NA
J: TRBJ2-1
V: TRBV5-1
DNA: TGCGCCAGCAGTTACAGGGATGGCGACAATGAGCAGTTCTTC
CDR3: CASSYRDGDNEQFF

D: TRBD1
size: few
J: TRBJ1-1
V: TRBV12-3/TRBV12-4
DNA: TGTGCCAGCAGCCAGGCTGGGACAGGGTCGTGGACTGAAGCTTTCTTT
CDR3: CASSQAGTGSWTEAFF

D: NA
size: few
J: TRBJ1-4
V: TRBV7-9
DNA: TGTGCCAGCAGCGATTACAGGGAGACTAATGAAAAACTGTTTTTT
CDR3: CASSDYRETNEKLFF

D: NA
size: few
J: TRBJ2-1
V: TRBV20-1
DNA: TGCAGTGCTAGCGGGACAAATCCTTACAATGAGCAGTTCTTC
CDR3: CSASGTNPYNEQFF

D: NA
size: NA
J: TRBJ2-3
V: TRBV4-2
DNA: TGTGCCAGCAGCCAAGAACTGTACGGCACAGATACGCAGTATTTT
CDR3: CASSQELYGTDTQYF

D: NA
size: NA
J: TRBJ2-7
V: TRBV11-2
DNA: TGTGCCAGCAGCTCGAACAGGGCAGTTCCTACGCGGCAGTACTTC
CDR3: CASSSNRAVPTRQYF

D: TRBD2
size: few
J: TRBJ2-3
V: TRBV27
DNA: TGTGCCAGCAGTGCGTGGAGCGGGGGGGCAAATACGCAGTATTTT
CDR3: CASSAWSGGANTQYF

D: TRBD2
size: few
J: TRBJ2-7
V: TRBV4-3
DNA: TGCGCCAGCAGCCACTTAGCGGGAGGAGCCTACGAGCAGTACTTC
CDR3: CASSHLAGGAYEQYF

D: TRBD1
size: few
J: TRBJ1-4
V: TRBV12-3/TRBV12-4
DNA: TGTGCCAGCAGGACGGGACAGGTTGGCGAAAAACTGTTTTTT
CDR3: CASRTGQVGEKLFF

D: NA
size: NA
J: TRBJ1-6
V: TRBV7-2
DNA: TGTGCCAGCAGCTTAGTAGAGGGTACCTCACCCCTCCACTTT
CDR3: CASSLVEGTSPLHF

D: TRBD1
size: few
J: TRBJ2-3
V: TRBV5-1
DNA: TGCGCCAGCAGCATAAAGGGACAGGAGAACACAGATACGCAGTATTTT
CDR3: CASSIKGQENTDTQYF

D: NA
size: many
J: TRBJ1-1
V: TRBV29-1
DNA: TGCAGCGTTGGGGCAGGGCTAGAAGACACTGAAGCTTTCTTT
CDR3: CSVGAGLEDTEAFF

D: NA
size: many
J: TRBJ2-7
V: TRBV5-1
DNA: TGCGCCAGCAGCTTTCAGGGCTCCTACGAGCAGTACTTC
CDR3: CASSFQGSYEQYF

D: NA
size: few
J: TRBJ2-6
V: TRBV18
DNA: TGTGCCAGCTCCCGGGGACGAATCTCTGGGGCCAACGTCCTGACTTTC
CDR3: CASSRGRISGANVLTF

D: NA
size: NA
J: TRBJ2-1
V: TRBV20-1
DNA: TGCAGTGCTAGAGATCTGTATCGGGCGGAAAATGAGCAGTTCTTC
CDR3: CSARDLYRAENEQFF

D: NA
size: NA
J: TRBJ2-2
V: TRBV27
DNA: TGTGCCAGCAGTTACACGGGGAGTTCTACCGGGGAGCTGTTTTTT
CDR3: CASSYTGSSTGELFF

D: TRBD1
size: NA
J: TRBJ2-1
V: TRBV7-9
DNA: TGTGCCAGCAGCTTGGGAGGGACAGGGGGCTTTGATGAGCAGTTCTTC
CDR3: CASSLGGTGGFDEQFF

D: NA
size: NA
J: TRBJ2-7
V: TRBV29-1
DNA: TGCAGCGTTGAAGGGACCAGACAGGCGGGCGAGCAGTACTTC
CDR3: CSVEGTRQAGEQYF

D: TRBD1
size: many
J: TRBJ1-2
V: TRBV6-5
DNA: TGTGCCAGCAGTTACGATTGGGACAGGTCCAATCACTATGGCTACACCTTC
CDR3: CASSYDWDRSNHYGYTF

D: NA
size: NA
J: TRBJ2-7
V: TRBV29-1
DNA: TGCAGCGTTAAGGGGGGCTTGAACTACGAGCAGTACTTC
CDR3: CSVKGGLNYEQYF

D: NA
size: few
J: TRBJ1-1
V: TRBV30
DNA: TGTGCCTGGAGTCGGGGGTTAAGGTTTCGGGGCACTGAAGCTTTCTTT
CDR3: CAWSRGLRFRGTEAFF

D: NA
size: NA
J: TRBJ1-2
V: TRBV4-3
DNA: TGCGCCAGCAGCCCCTCCTTCAGGGGAACTAACTATGGCTACACCTTC
CDR3: CASSPSFRGTNYGYTF

D: TRBD1
size: few
J: TRBJ2-7
V: TRBV12-3/TRBV12-4
DNA: TGTGCCAGCAGTCGACAGGGTCGCCTCTACGAGCAGTACTTC
CDR3: CASSRQGRLYEQYF

D: NA
size: many
J: TRBJ1-6
V: TRBV12-3/TRBV12-4
DNA: TGTGCCAGCAGTTTGCAGGAGAATTCACCCCTCCACTTT
CDR3: CASSLQENSPLHF

D: NA
size: NA
J: TRBJ2-7
V: TRBV6-5
DNA: TGTGCCAGCAGTTACGGGGCGGGGCGGAGCTACGAGCAGTACTTC
CDR3: CASSYGAGRSYEQYF

D: NA
size: few
J: TRBJ2-5
V: TRBV7-2
DNA: TGTGCCAGCAGCTCACAGGGGAGGCTAGCGATCTCCCAGTACTTC
CDR3: CASSSQGRLAISQYF

D: NA
size: few
J: TRBJ1-1
V: TRBV6-1
DNA: TGTGCCAGCAGAATTAGCGGTTCGAGGTCTGAAGCTTTCTTT
CDR3: CASRISGSRSEAFF

D: TRBD2
size: NA
J: TRBJ2-1
V: TRBV27
DNA: TGTGCCAGCAGTTCCGGGACTAGCGGGGTCAATGAGCAGTTCTTC
CDR3: CASSSGTSGVNEQFF

D: TRBD1
size: NA
J: TRBJ2-7
V: TRBV6-5
DNA: TGTGCCAGCAGGTACCGGGACAGGACCTCCTACGAGCAGTACTTC
CDR3: CASRYRDRTSYEQYF

D: NA
size: few
J: TRBJ2-3
V: TRBV20-1
DNA: TGCAGTGCTAGCCCCGGACGGGGACTTTCCACAGATACGCAGTATTTT
CDR3: CSASPGRGLSTDTQYF

D: TRBD2
size: NA
J: TRBJ2-3
V: TRBV20-1
DNA: TGCAGTGCCAAACATGGACTAGCGGTAACAGATACGCAGTATTTT
CDR3: CSAKHGLAVTDTQYF

D: TRBD2
size: NA
J: TRBJ2-3
V: TRBV12-3/TRBV12-4
DNA: TGTGCCAGCAGTTTCTCTTATAGCGGGGGGACAGATACGCAGTATTTT
CDR3: CASSFSYSGGTDTQYF

D: TRBD2
size: few
J: TRBJ2-3
V: TRBV29-1
DNA: TGCAGCGTCCCGGGAGGTCCTACGCAGTATTTT
CDR3: CSVPGGPTQYF

D: NA
size: NA
J: TRBJ2-7
V: TRBV5-1
DNA: TGCGCCAGCAGCTTGGTTCGGTTGACGGACGAGCAGTACTTC
CDR3: CASSLVRLTDEQYF

D: TRBD2
size: NA
J: TRBJ2-1
V: TRBV11-2
DNA: TGTGCCAGCAGTCCTGCCGGGACTAGCGGCCCTTTAAGGTCTGAGCAGTTCTTC
CDR3: CASSPAGTSGPLRSEQFF

D: NA
size: few
J: TRBJ2-7
V: TRBV20-1
DNA: TGCAGTGCTAGTTACCGGGTCGAGCAGTACTTC
CDR3: CSASYRVEQYF

D: NA
size: few
J: TRBJ2-7
V: TRBV30
DNA: TGTGCCTGGACTGTGACGGGCTACGAGCAGTACTTC
CDR3: CAWTVTGYEQYF

D: NA
size: NA
J: TRBJ1-1
V: TRBV18
DNA: TGTGCCAGCTCACCACTGGGGGCGAGGGTAGGGAGCACTGAAGCTTTCTTT
CDR3: CASSPLGARVGSTEAFF

D: TRBD1
size: NA
J: TRBJ2-1
V: TRBV4-3
DNA: TGCGCCAGCAGCCAAGAGGGGACAGCTTCCTACAATGAGCAGTTCTTC
CDR3: CASSQEGTASYNEQFF

D: TRBD2
size: NA
J: TRBJ2-7
V: TRBV20-1
DNA: TGCAGTGCTAGGAGCGACTGGGAGGGAAAGTACGAGCAGTACTTC
CDR3: CSARSDWEGKYEQYF

D: NA
size: few
J: TRBJ2-2
V: TRBV6-1
DNA: TGTGCCAGCAGTGAAAGCTCTGGGGGATTGAACACCGGGGAGCTGTTTTTT
CDR3: CASSESSGGLNTGELFF

D: NA
size: few
J: TRBJ2-3
V: TRBV20-1
DNA: TGCAGTGCTAGAGTGTGGGGCAGGGGAACAGATACGCAGTATTTT
CDR3: CSARVWGRGTDTQYF

D: NA
size: NA
J: TRBJ1-6
V: TRBV12-3/TRBV12-4
DNA: TGTGCCAGCAGTTTATACATCGGGGGGTCACCCCTCCACTTT
CDR3: CASSLYIGGSPLHF

D: TRBD1
size: few
J: TRBJ1-2
V: TRBV25-1
DNA: TGTGCCAGTACAGGGGGCGCTGGTTATGGCTACACCTTC
CDR3: CASTGGAGYGYTF

D: NA
size: NA
J: TRBJ1-1
V: TRBV2
DNA: TGTGCCAGCAGGACAGGTCCCTTTACTTTGAACACTGAAGCTTTCTTT
CDR3: CASRTGPFTLNTEAFF

D: NA
size: few
J: TRBJ1-5
V: TRBV6-2/TRBV6-3
DNA: TGTGCCAGCAGTTACTCAGCGACAGATAGCAATCAGCCCCAGCATTTT
CDR3: CASSYSATDSNQPQHF

D: NA
size: NA
J: TRBJ2-3
V: TRBV27
DNA: TGTGCCAGCAGTTTATCGCGACAGCCCATATATACGCAGTATTTT
CDR3: CASSLSRQPIYTQYF

D: NA
size: NA
J: TRBJ2-3
V: TRBV21-1
DNA: TGTGCCAGCAGCAAAGGCGATACTAGCAGGATTTCCACAGATACGCAGTATTTT
CDR3: CASSKGDTSRISTDTQYF